These 16 T cell receptor beta chains originate from one sample sequenced in a study of T cell therapy after organ transplantation. Sequencing was performed with immunoSEQ multiplex PCR; in TCRdb, only in-frame clones are kept and a portion is missing. Among 20,000 or so clones listed, around 81% were seen once. No antigen has been assigned to these receptors. Time point denoted: 4-8 weeks after completion of therapy. Material: CD8+ T cells from blood, obtained after autologous CMV-specific T cell therapy. These receptors came from a human patient who had received a solid organ transplant and had CMV disease. Certain T cells may be donor cells from the graft.

This chain links TRBV2 with TRBJ1-1; maybe TRBD1 (6 bases). Germline CDR1 reads SNHLY; CDR2 reads FYNNEI. This CDR3 comprises 13 residues. V dropped 6 bases and J dropped 2 bases, with 10 bases sitting between them. CDR3 sequence reads: CASRQTGNTEAFF. CDR3 coding DNA: TGTGCCAGCAGGCAGACAGGTAACACTGAAGCTTTCTTT.

The chain joins TRBV4-3 to TRBJ2-7; D perhaps matches TRBD1 (5 bases). The CDR3 contains 15 residues. The germline CDR1 and CDR2 sequences are LGHNA and YSLEER. V lost 0 bases and J 4 bases, leaving 13 bases between the germline ends. The DNA for the CDR3 is TGCGCCAGCAGCCAAGAAGAAGGGGTCGCGTACGAGCAGTACTTC. As protein: CASSQEEGVAYEQYF.

The chain links TRBV11-2 to TRBJ2-6; D could derive from TRBD1 or TRBD2 (5 bases each). Per the germline V gene, CDR1 is SGHAT and CDR2 is FQNNGV. The germline V and J ends were trimmed by 5 bases and 10 bases, with 15 bases remaining between them. The CDR3 totals 14 residues. The CDR3 region has the DNA TGTGCCAGCAGCCGCCCGGGACGAGGGAACGTCCTGACTTTC. Translating gives CASSRPGRGNVLTF.

The CDR3 spells CASSPPPGQGYEQYF. The CDR3 bases are TGTGCCAGCAGCCCCCCCCCGGGACAGGGGTACGAGCAGTACTTC. This chain uses TRBV27 with TRBJ2-7; 10 bases match TRBD1. Trimming at V came to 6 bases and at J to 4 bases, leaving 9 bases not matched to a gene. Looked up from germline, CDR1 is MNHEY and CDR2 is SMNVEV (reference sequence). The CDR3 runs 15 residues.

The J gene is TRBJ2-3, the V gene TRBV2, with 7 bases that match TRBD2. The V and J ends lost 3 bases and 2 bases, in that order; junction bases with no gene match: 5. The CDR3 loop spans 15 amino acids. Germline loops: CDR1 SNHLY, CDR2 FYNNEI. The CDR3 region is CASSDFAGDTDTQYF. CDR3 nucleotide sequence: TGTGCCAGCAGTGACTTTGCGGGGGACACAGATACGCAGTATTTT.

This clone showed up just a few times. The chain is built from TRBV7-8 and TRBJ2-5, with D hard to call. V lost 1 base and J lost 5, with 11 bases in between. The germline V gene encodes CDR1 SGHVS and CDR2 FQNEAQ. The length of the CDR3 is 14 residues. CDR3 in DNA: TGTGCCAGCAGCTTAGAGAGGCTCTGGGAGACCCAGTACTTC. Encoded protein: CASSLERLWETQYF.

This chain uses TRBV27 with TRBJ1-1; 12 nucleotides agree with TRBD1. The CDR3 is 14 amino acids. The V gene's germline CDR1 is MNHEY and CDR2 SMNVEV (reference sequence). The V segment lost 5 bases and the J segment 4 bases; nucleotides outside the gene matches: 2. CDR3 amino acids: CASSPGQGATEAFF. The CDR3 region has the DNA TGTGCCAGCAGTCCGGGACAGGGGGCCACTGAAGCTTTCTTT.

This chain links TRBV2 with TRBJ2-2, with 7 bases aligning to TRBD1. J was trimmed by 1 base and V by 4 bases; bases with no gene match: 0. This CDR3 is built from 14 residues. Germline V CDR1 and CDR2: SNHLY, FYNNEI. CDR3 region: CASSGQGNTGELFF. The CDR3 coding sequence is TGTGCCAGCAGTGGACAGGGGAACACCGGGGAGCTGTTTTTT.

The table lists this clone with a count of one. The chain employs TRBV5-5 and TRBJ2-5; no reliable D call. Germline-derived CDR1 and CDR2 are SGHKS and YYEKEE (reference sequence). The ends were cut back, 1 base at V and 0 bases at J, with 7 bases in the middle. The CDR3 spans 14 residues. For the CDR3, the DNA is TGTGCCAGCAGCTTGTTGCCAGACCAAGAGACCCAGTACTTC. Translating gives CASSLLPDQETQYF.

This chain connects TRBV7-8 to TRBJ1-1; no reliable D call. CDR3 length equals 15 residues. V was cut by 5 bases and J by 1 base, with 14 bases left in between. Germline lookup yields CDR1 SGHVS and CDR2 FQNEAQ. The CDR3 DNA follows: TGTGCCAGCAGCCTCGCCCCCATGGGGAACACTGAAGCTTTCTTT. Translation gives CASSLAPMGNTEAFF.

The rearrangement links TRBV12-5 to TRBJ2-5; TRBD2 agrees at 9 bases. J gave up 4 bases and V 0 bases, and 15 bases lay outside the gene matches. This CDR3 has 19 residues. Germline lookup yields CDR1 LGHNT and CDR2 FRNRAP. For the CDR3, the DNA is TGTGCTAGTGGTTTGGTACCTCAGGTGTTAGCGGGAGTTTCAGAGACCCAGTACTTC. Its protein product is CASGLVPQVLAGVSETQYF.

The chain links TRBV7-9 to TRBJ2-1; TRBD1 matches 8 bases. Germline CDR1 is SEHNR and CDR2 is FQNEAQ (reference sequence). V lost 1 base, J lost 4 bases, and 3 bases stayed unmatched. CDR3 size: 15 residues. The CDR3 is CASSLGQGTYNEQFF. CDR3 nucleotide sequence: TGTGCCAGCAGCTTAGGACAGGGGACGTACAATGAGCAGTTCTTC.

V usage is TRBV7-8 and J usage is TRBJ2-7, with a possible D match to TRBD2 (5 bases). The CDR3 runs to 15 residues. Per germline, CDR1 SGHVS and CDR2 FQNEAQ. V dropped 5 bases and J dropped 3 bases, with 17 bases sitting between them. CDR3 loop: CASSPDLIVGYEQYF. The CDR3 region has the DNA TGTGCCAGCAGCCCGGACTTAATTGTGGGCTACGAGCAGTACTTC.

The chain combines TRBV29-1 with TRBJ1-1; perhaps TRBD1 as D (6 bases). This CDR3 has 15 residues. V dropped 0 bases and J dropped 9 bases, with 20 bases sitting between them. Germline V gene lookup returns CDR1 SQVTM and CDR2 ANQGSEA. The CDR3 sequence: CSVEDHAETGTKAFF. As DNA, the CDR3 is TGCAGCGTTGAAGACCATGCCGAGACCGGGACAAAAGCTTTCTTT.

The rearrangement joins TRBV6-4 to TRBJ2-2; 7 nucleotides agree with TRBD1. This CDR3 has 14 amino acids. J was trimmed by 3 bases and V by 6 bases; bases with no gene match: 4. In germline, CDR1 is MRHNA, CDR2 SNTAGT. CDR3 region: CASRRQGDTGELFF. CDR3 bases: TGTGCCAGCAGAAGACAGGGAGACACCGGGGAGCTGTTTTTT.

V gene TRBV4-3 combines with J gene TRBJ1-2; 12 nucleotides agree with TRBD1. The junction had 6 bases not matched to a gene; V was cut back by 0 bases and J by 7 bases. The CDR3 extends over 16 amino acids. Per germline, CDR1 LGHNA and CDR2 YSLEER. This CDR3 is CASSQDRGTGGVGYTF. Here the CDR3 DNA reads TGCGCCAGCAGCCAAGATCGAGGGACAGGGGGCGTTGGCTACACCTTC.